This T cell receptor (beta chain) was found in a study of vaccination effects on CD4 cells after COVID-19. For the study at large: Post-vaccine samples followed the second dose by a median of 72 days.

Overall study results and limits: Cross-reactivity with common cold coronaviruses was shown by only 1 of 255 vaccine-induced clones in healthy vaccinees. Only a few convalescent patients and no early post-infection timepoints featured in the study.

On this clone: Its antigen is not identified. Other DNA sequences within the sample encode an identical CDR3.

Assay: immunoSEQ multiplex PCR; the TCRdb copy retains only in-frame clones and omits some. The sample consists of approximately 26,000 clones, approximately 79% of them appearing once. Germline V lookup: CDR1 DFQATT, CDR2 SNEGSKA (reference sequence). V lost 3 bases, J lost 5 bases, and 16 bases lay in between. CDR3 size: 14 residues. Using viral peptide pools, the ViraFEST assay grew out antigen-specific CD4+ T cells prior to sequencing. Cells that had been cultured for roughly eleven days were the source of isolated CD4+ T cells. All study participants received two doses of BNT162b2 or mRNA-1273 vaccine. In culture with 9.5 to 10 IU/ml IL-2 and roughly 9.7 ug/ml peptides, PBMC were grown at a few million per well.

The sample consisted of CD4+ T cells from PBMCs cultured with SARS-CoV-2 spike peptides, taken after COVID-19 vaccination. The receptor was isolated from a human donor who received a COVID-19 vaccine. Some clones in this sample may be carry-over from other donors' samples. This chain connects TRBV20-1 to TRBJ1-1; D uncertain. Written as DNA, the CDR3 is TGCAGTGCTAGTCATCTGGGGTCGGGAACTGAAGCTTTCTTT. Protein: CSASHLGSGTEAFF.